This section outlines one T cell receptor (beta chain) sequence together with its context. Its specificity is not known. The data were produced by immunoSEQ multiplex PCR, yet TCRdb's version contains in-frame clones alone and is incomplete. The table shows about 36,000 clones, with over 90% occurring only once. V shed 6 bases and J 0 bases; nucleotides not matched to a gene: 3. This CDR3 contains 14 residues. Germline CDR1 reads GTSNPN; CDR2 reads SVGIG (reference sequence). This record belongs to a study of T cells in tuberculosis. Study-wide background: Sequenced TCRs come from CD1B-GMM tetramer-binding T cells. In South Africa, adults with active tuberculosis were compared with IGRA-negative and latently infected IGRA-positive adolescents. Points from the study as a whole: Smaller alpha distances in active tuberculosis partly reflected shorter CDR3-alpha lengths. Smaller distances to GMM-specific TCRs suggested their expansion in active tuberculosis.

J is TRBJ1-2 and V is TRBV30; 11 bases fit TRBD1. This TCR was recovered from a donor between 5 and 29 years old with latent tuberculosis or without tuberculosis infection. The material sequenced was PBMCs. The CDR3 reads CACRTGGANYGYTF. The CDR3 bases are TGTGCCTGTCGGACAGGGGGCGCTAACTATGGCTACACCTTC.